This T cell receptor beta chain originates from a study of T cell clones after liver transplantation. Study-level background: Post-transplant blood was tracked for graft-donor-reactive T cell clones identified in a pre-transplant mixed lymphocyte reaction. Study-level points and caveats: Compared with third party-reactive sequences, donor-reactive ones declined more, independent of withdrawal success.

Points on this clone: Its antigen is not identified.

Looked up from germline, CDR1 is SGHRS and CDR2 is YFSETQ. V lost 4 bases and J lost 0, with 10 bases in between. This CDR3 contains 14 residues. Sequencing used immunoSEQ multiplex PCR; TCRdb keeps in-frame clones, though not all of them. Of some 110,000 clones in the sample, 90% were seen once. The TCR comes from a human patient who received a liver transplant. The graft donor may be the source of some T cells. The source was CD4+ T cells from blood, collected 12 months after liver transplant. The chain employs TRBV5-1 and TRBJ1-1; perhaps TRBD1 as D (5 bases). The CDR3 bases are TGCGCCAGCAGCCCGGGGGGTTTGAACACTGAAGCTTTCTTT. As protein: CASSPGGLNTEAFF.